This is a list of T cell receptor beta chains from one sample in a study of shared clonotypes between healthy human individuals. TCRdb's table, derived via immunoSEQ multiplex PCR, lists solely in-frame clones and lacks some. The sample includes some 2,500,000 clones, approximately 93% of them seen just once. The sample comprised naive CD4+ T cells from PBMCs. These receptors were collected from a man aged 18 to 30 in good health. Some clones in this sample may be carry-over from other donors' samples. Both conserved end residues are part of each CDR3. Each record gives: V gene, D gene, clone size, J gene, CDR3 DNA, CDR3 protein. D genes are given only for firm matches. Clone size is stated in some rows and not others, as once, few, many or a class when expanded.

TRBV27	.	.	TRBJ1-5	TGTGCCAGCAGTTTATTCGGGGGTAGCAATCAGCCCCAGCATTTT	CASSLFGGSNQPQHF
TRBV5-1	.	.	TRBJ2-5	TGCGCCAGCAGCTTGGCTCCACAAGAGACCCAGTACTTC	CASSLAPQETQYF
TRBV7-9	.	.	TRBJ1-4	TGTGCCAGCAGCCCCATAGGGGGGGCCGCAACTAATGAAAAACTGTTTTTT	CASSPIGGAATNEKLFF
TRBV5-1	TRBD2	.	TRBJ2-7	TGCGCCAGCAGCAGGACTAGCGGGACCTACGAGCAGTACTTC	CASSRTSGTYEQYF
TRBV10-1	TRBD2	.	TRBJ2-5	TGCGCCAGCAGTGAGTCGAGGGCTAGCGGGACTCAGTACTTC	CASSESRASGTQYF
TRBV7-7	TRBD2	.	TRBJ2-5	TGTGCCAGCAGCTTAGGTGGTAGCGGGTGGCAAGAGACCCAGTACTTC	CASSLGGSGWQETQYF
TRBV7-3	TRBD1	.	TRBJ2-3	TGTGCCAGCAGCTTAAGCCCGACAGGGGGTGTAGATACGCAGTATTTT	CASSLSPTGGVDTQYF
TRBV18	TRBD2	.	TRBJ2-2	TGTGCCAGCTCACCAAATCGGGGAGGGCGAAACACCGGGGAGCTGTTTTTT	CASSPNRGGRNTGELFF
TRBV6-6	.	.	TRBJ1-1	TGTGCCAGCGGGAGGCAGGGAGTGACTGAAGCTTTCTTT	CASGRQGVTEAFF
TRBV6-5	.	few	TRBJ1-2	TGTGCCAGCAGTGGCTCAGGGGAGGGCTACACCTTC	CASSGSGEGYTF
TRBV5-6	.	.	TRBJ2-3	TGTGCCAGCAGCTTGGTGGGGACCAGCACAGATACGCAGTATTTT	CASSLVGTSTDTQYF
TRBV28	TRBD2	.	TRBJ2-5	TGTGCCAGCAGCCCTGGGACTAGCGGGAGGGCCCAGTACTTC	CASSPGTSGRAQYF
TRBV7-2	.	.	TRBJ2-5	TGTGCCAGCAGCTTTCAGAGGGGGGGAGAGACCCAGTACTTC	CASSFQRGGETQYF